The clone carrying this TCR beta chain came up many times. All patients picked for sequencing had shown, by flow cytometry, an expansion of CD8+CD57+ cells. This sample was taken from a study of CD8+CD57+ T cells in acquired aplastic anemia. The trim removed 3 bases at V and 3 bases at J, leaving 7 bases unmatched. The CDR3 is 15 residues long. The template for TCR beta VDJ and CDR3 sequence profiling was genomic DNA. Via MiXCR, TCRdb re-called the reads, giving one row per CDR3 protein. The profile shows 120,000 or so distinct CDR3 sequences, over 55% of them singletons. The sequenced sample consisted of sorted CD4+, CD8+, or CD8+CD57+ T cells (not recorded which) from PBMCs. The origin of this receptor is a human donor with aplastic anemia. The rearrangement uses TRBV12-3 or TRBV12-4 and TRBJ2-7; 8 bases match TRBD1. The CDR3 DNA is TGTGCCAGCAGTTTGCGGACAGGGCTCGGCTACGAGCAGTACTTC. This sequence encodes CASSLRTGLGYEQYF.